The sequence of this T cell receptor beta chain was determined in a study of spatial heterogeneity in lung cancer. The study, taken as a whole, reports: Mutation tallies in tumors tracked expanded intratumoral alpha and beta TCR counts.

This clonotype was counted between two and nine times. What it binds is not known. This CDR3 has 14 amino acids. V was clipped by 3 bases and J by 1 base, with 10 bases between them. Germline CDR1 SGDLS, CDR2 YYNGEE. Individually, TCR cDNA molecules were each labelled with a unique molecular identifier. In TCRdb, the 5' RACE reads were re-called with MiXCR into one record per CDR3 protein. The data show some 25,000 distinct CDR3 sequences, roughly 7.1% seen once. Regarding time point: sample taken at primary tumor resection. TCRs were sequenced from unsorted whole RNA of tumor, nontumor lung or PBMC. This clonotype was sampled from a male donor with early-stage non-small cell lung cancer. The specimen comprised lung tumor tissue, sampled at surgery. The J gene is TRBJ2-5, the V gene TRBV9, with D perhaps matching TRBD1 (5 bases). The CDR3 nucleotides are TGTGCCAGCAGCGCCCGACAGATCCAAGAGACCCAGTACTTC. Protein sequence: CASSARQIQETQYF.